The clone carrying this TCR beta chain was seen a handful of times. The antigen remains undetermined. With a J-beta primer mix and a sample-barcoded 5' primer, a second PCR ran about 7 to 12 cycles. TCRdb ran MiXCR on the 5' RACE reads and lists one entry per CDR3 protein. Counted here are about 830,000 distinct CDR3 sequences, approximately 59% occurring once; the ten biggest clones make up around a quarter. This specimen belongs to a study of blood T cells in healthy people across ages. Study findings and constraints: Percentage of naive T cells showed a strong correlation with TCR beta diversity.

Germline V gene sequence: CDR1 SGHTA, CDR2 FQGNSA. Trimming cost V 4 bases and J 2 bases; bases outside gene matches: 6. CDR3 length equals 15 residues. This rearrangement joins TRBV7-2 to TRBJ1-2; 8 positions match TRBD1. The receptor was derived from a man aged 30 to 39 in good health. Specimen: blood. The CDR3 DNA sequence: TGTGCCAGCAGCTCAACGACAGGGGCCAACTATGGCTACACCTTC. It yields the protein CASSSTTGANYGYTF.